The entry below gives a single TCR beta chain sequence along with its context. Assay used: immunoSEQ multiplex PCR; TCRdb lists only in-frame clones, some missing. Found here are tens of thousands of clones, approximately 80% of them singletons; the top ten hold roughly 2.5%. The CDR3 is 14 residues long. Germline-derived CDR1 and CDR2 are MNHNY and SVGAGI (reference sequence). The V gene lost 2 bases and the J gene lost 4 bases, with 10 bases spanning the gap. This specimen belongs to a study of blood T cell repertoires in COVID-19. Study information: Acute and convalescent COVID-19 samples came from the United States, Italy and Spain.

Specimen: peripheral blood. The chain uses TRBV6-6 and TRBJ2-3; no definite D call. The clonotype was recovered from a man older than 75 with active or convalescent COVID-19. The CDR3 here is CASSYPGLSDTQYF. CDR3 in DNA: TGTGCCAGCAGTTACCCCGGTCTCTCAGATACGCAGTATTTT.